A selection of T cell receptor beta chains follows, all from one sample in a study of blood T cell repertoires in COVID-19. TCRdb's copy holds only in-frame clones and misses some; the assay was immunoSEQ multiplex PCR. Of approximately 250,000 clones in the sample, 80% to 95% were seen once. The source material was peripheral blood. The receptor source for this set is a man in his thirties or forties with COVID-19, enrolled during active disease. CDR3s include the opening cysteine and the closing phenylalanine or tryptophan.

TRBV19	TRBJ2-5	CASSRDRGRETQYF
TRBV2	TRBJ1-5	CASTADRGFSQPQHF
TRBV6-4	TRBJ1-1	CASSTNTNTEAFF
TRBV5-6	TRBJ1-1	CASSLRPQGQSTEAFF
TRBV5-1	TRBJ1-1	CASRPRGLGNTEAFF
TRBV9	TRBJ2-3	CASSASLQRDTQYF
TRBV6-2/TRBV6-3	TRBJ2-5	CASSYSTSGGGRETQYF
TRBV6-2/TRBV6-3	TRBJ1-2	CASSDIKQGGYTF
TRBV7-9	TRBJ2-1	CASTQKGAAYNEQFF
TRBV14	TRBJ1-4	CASSQLGTGGFREKLFF
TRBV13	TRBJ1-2	CASSLSRNYGYTF